This is a list of T cell receptor beta chains from one sample in a study of T-cell reconstitution after alpha-beta-depleted transplantation in children. TCRdb used MiXCR to reprocess the PCR reads, holding one entry per CDR3 protein. The profile shows 900,000 or so distinct CDR3 sequences, approximately 15% of them singletons. The starting material was PBMCs, mostly from graft donor cells, obtained 360 days after TCRalphabeta/CD19-depleted stem cell transplant. Receptors originate from a male patient younger than 18 who had a stem cell transplant for acute lymphoblastic leukemia, so the T cells may come from the graft donor. The CDR3 runs from the conserved cysteine through the conserved F or W. D genes are given only for firm matches. Some rows have no size entry. The others give once, few or many, or a class for an expanded clone.

j_call clone_size v_call d_call cdr3_nt cdr3_aa
TRBJ2-2 NA TRBV20-1 NA TGCAGTGCTAGGGGCCAGACTTCGAACACCGGGGAGCTGTTTTTT CSARGQTSNTGELFF
TRBJ2-7 many TRBV29-1 NA TGCAGCGGTGGGGATTGGTACGAGCAGTACTTC CSGGDWYEQYF
TRBJ2-4 NA TRBV28 NA TGTGCCAGCAGGGAAAGGGGACACCTAGCCAAAAACATTCAGTACTTC CASRERGHLAKNIQYF
TRBJ2-2 NA TRBV10-3 TRBD2 TGTGCCATCAGTTTTGGGTTGCCCCTAGCGGGTACGAACACCGGGGAGCTGTTTTTT CAISFGLPLAGTNTGELFF
TRBJ1-2 many TRBV27 NA TGTGCCAGCAGTCCGAGGGGGTTATCGGATAACTATGGCTACACCTTC CASSPRGLSDNYGYTF
TRBJ1-2 NA TRBV29-1 NA TGCAGCGTTAGTTGGTCCTTATATGGCTACACCTTC CSVSWSLYGYTF
TRBJ2-3 NA TRBV7-2 TRBD2 TGTGCCAGCAGCTTCCGACTAGCGGGAGGGTACAGGGATACGCAGTATTTT CASSFRLAGGYRDTQYF
TRBJ2-7 few TRBV4-2 NA TGTGCCAGCAGCCCCCGCGGGACATTACCCCCTCTCTACGAGCAGTACTTC CASSPRGTLPPLYEQYF
TRBJ1-1 many TRBV4-1 NA TGCGCCAGCAGCCAAGGGGGGGCTGAAGCTTTCTTT CASSQGGAEAFF
TRBJ2-2 few TRBV7-7 TRBD2 TGTGCCAGCAGCTATAGGTGGCTAGCGGTGCCCGCCGGGAGCGGGGAGCTGTTTTTT CASSYRWLAVPAGSGELFF
TRBJ2-1 few TRBV12-3/TRBV12-4 TRBD2 TGTGCCAGCACAAGGGGAAAGGCGGGAGCCTCGAATGAGCAGTTCTTC CASTRGKAGASNEQFF
TRBJ2-6 NA TRBV18 NA TGTGCCAGCTCGCAACAATCTATGACTGGGGCCAACGTCCTGACTTTC CASSQQSMTGANVLTF
TRBJ2-7 NA TRBV3-1 NA TGTGCCAGCAGCCATCCGGGTTTATCCCACGAGCAGTACTTC CASSHPGLSHEQYF
TRBJ1-1 few TRBV15 TRBD1 TGTGCCACCAGCAGCGACAGGGGGCTGATGAACACTGAAGCTTTCTTT CATSSDRGLMNTEAFF
TRBJ2-6 few TRBV6-5 NA TGTGCCAGCAGTTACGGTCCAGGGATTAGGAGCTCTGGGGCCAACGTCCTGACTTTC CASSYGPGIRSSGANVLTF
TRBJ1-1 few TRBV18 TRBD1 TGTGCCAGCTCACGGACAGGGGCGAACACTGAAGCTTTCTTT CASSRTGANTEAFF
TRBJ2-1 NA TRBV5-1 TRBD2 TGCGCCAGCAGCTTGTTAGTTAGCGGGAGCTCCTACAATGAGCAGTTCTTC CASSLLVSGSSYNEQFF
TRBJ2-3 NA TRBV20-1 NA TGCAGTGCTAGGGTTCAAAGCACAGATACGCAGTATTTT CSARVQSTDTQYF
TRBJ2-3 NA TRBV6-1 NA TGTGCCAGCAGTGAACAGGGCGGACGAGGCGATACGCAGTATTTT CASSEQGGRGDTQYF
TRBJ2-7 many TRBV20-1 TRBD1 TGCAGTGCCGGCCCCGGACAGGGGCAGCAGTACTTC CSAGPGQGQQYF
TRBJ2-3 few TRBV29-1 NA TGCAGCGTTGACAGGGACGGAGGAACAGATACGCAGTATTTT CSVDRDGGTDTQYF
TRBJ2-1 few TRBV10-3 NA TGTGCCATCAGTGAGGCTGTATTCTATGAGCAGTTCTTC CAISEAVFYEQFF
TRBJ2-1 few TRBV5-1 TRBD2 TGCGCCAGCAGCTCCATATTAGCGGGAGTTGATGAGCAGTTCTTC CASSSILAGVDEQFF
TRBJ2-1 NA TRBV18 TRBD2 TGTGCCAGCTCACCACCGAGACTAGCCGGGACCCACAATGAGCAGTTCTTC CASSPPRLAGTHNEQFF
TRBJ1-5 NA TRBV19 NA TGTGCCAGTACTCTCGGACGGGGCAATCAGCCCCAGCATTTT CASTLGRGNQPQHF
TRBJ2-1 once TRBV29-1 NA TGCAGCGTTGGGTCCTTGACACACAATGAGCAGTTCTTC CSVGSLTHNEQFF
TRBJ2-4 many TRBV6-1 TRBD2 TGTGCCAGCAGTCCCACTAGCGGGAGCCTCGGGTCCAAAAACATTCAGTACTTC CASSPTSGSLGSKNIQYF
TRBJ2-1 few TRBV5-4 NA TGTGCCATAAACTCCCCCTTAACTTTTAATGAGCAGTTCTTC CAINSPLTFNEQFF
TRBJ2-1 NA TRBV5-5 NA TGTGCCAGCAGCACGGGCCCTAACAGGCACAATGAGCAGTTCTTC CASSTGPNRHNEQFF
TRBJ1-2 few TRBV6-5 TRBD1 TGTGCCAGCAGTTATTCCGGGACAGGAAGCGGCTACACCTTC CASSYSGTGSGYTF
TRBJ2-3 NA TRBV12-3/TRBV12-4 NA TGTGCCAGCATAAGGAGGCCGGGGGTGGATACGCAGTATTTT CASIRRPGVDTQYF
TRBJ1-6 NA TRBV3-1 NA TGTGCCAGCAGCCAAGATTCGGGGTCACCCCTCCACTTT CASSQDSGSPLHF
TRBJ2-7 NA TRBV12-3/TRBV12-4 TRBD2 TGTGCCAGCAGTTTTACTTGGGGAGGGCCCATCGAGCAGTACTTC CASSFTWGGPIEQYF
TRBJ2-3 few TRBV7-3 TRBD2 TGTGCCAGCAGCGCCGGACTAGCGGGAGGTCAAGATACGCAGTATTTT CASSAGLAGGQDTQYF
TRBJ2-6 many TRBV12-3/TRBV12-4 NA TGTGCCAGCAGTTTATGGGGCTCTGGGGCCAACGTCCTGACTTTC CASSLWGSGANVLTF
TRBJ2-7 few TRBV20-1 TRBD2 TGCAGTGCTAGTACCATGCCGGGAGTGCGGGAGGAGACCTACGAGCAGTACTTC CSASTMPGVREETYEQYF
TRBJ2-1 many TRBV7-2 NA TGTGCCAGCAGCTTACTTCCCATTCGGAGGGTCTACAATGAGCAGTTCTTC CASSLLPIRRVYNEQFF
TRBJ1-1 few TRBV7-6 NA TGTGCCAGCAGCTTAGCGCCAATCACTGAAGCTTTCTTT CASSLAPITEAFF
TRBJ2-3 few TRBV27 NA TGTGCCAGCAGTTCTCAGATGGCCCCAGATACGCAGTATTTT CASSSQMAPDTQYF
TRBJ2-7 many TRBV5-1 TRBD2 TGCGCCAGCACCCCAGGAGGAGGGAGGGGAGGCTACGAGCAGTACTTC CASTPGGGRGGYEQYF
TRBJ2-1 few TRBV7-2 NA TGTGCCAGCAGCCGAAGGACAGCCCAGGGCAATGAGCAGTTCTTC CASSRRTAQGNEQFF
TRBJ1-1 few TRBV12-3/TRBV12-4 TRBD1 TGTGCCAGCACGACAGGGGCTGAAGCTTTCTTT CASTTGAEAFF
TRBJ2-1 NA TRBV20-1 TRBD2 TGCAGTGCCCCGGGAGGGAGCTCCTACAATGAGCAGTTCTTC CSAPGGSSYNEQFF
TRBJ2-3 NA TRBV12-5 TRBD2 TGTGCTAGTGGTTTGGTACTCGGACTAGCGGGAGGACCCCGCACAGATACGCAGTATTTT CASGLVLGLAGGPRTDTQYF
TRBJ2-7 NA TRBV5-1 NA TGCGCCAGCAGCTGGGTTCCCGCCTACGAGCAGTACTTC CASSWVPAYEQYF
TRBJ1-1 NA TRBV19 NA TGTGCGACGTCTCCGGGACACCGAGATGACACTGAAGCTTTCTTT CATSPGHRDDTEAFF
TRBJ2-5 NA TRBV10-3 NA TGTGCCATCAAGAGGACTATAGAAGAGACCCAGTACTTC CAIKRTIEETQYF
TRBJ2-1 few TRBV5-1 NA TGCGCCAGCAGCTCCCAGACTGGCAATGAGCAGTTCTTC CASSSQTGNEQFF
TRBJ1-5 few TRBV6-2/TRBV6-3 TRBD1 TGTGCCAGCAGGCGTCAGGGGGTTGTCGATCAGCCCCAGCATTTT CASRRQGVVDQPQHF
TRBJ2-1 NA TRBV10-2 NA TGCGCCAGCATATCGCTATGGGGGCGGACAAGGATGAGCTCCTACAATGAGCAGTTCTTC CASISLWGRTRMSSYNEQFF
TRBJ1-3 few TRBV20-1 NA TGCAGTGCTAGAGGAACAGCACACTCTGGAAACACCATATATTTT CSARGTAHSGNTIYF
TRBJ2-6 many TRBV15 TRBD1 TGTGCCACCAGCAGGGATACAGGGGCTGGGGCCAACGTCCTGACTTTC CATSRDTGAGANVLTF
TRBJ2-2 NA TRBV12-3/TRBV12-4 NA TGTGCCAGCAGTTTGTTGGCTGGTGAAGCCGGGGAGCTGTTTTTT CASSLLAGEAGELFF
TRBJ2-7 many TRBV29-1 NA TGCAGCGTTGCGGAGGACAGCTCCTACGAGCAGTACTTC CSVAEDSSYEQYF
TRBJ2-1 once TRBV7-8 TRBD2 TGTGCCAGCAGATCGACTAGCGGCCGTCTCAATGAGCAGTTCTTC CASRSTSGRLNEQFF
TRBJ2-1 few TRBV5-1 TRBD2 TGCGCCAGCAGCTTCTTTAGAGCGGGGAGATCCTACAATGAGCAGTTCTTC CASSFFRAGRSYNEQFF
TRBJ2-7 NA TRBV27 NA TGTGCCAGCAGTTTATCGATTAGGAACGAGCAGTACTTC CASSLSIRNEQYF
TRBJ2-4 few TRBV19 NA TGTGCCAGTAGTATTTGGGGGAACATTCAGTACTTC CASSIWGNIQYF
TRBJ1-1 NA TRBV5-1 NA TGCGCCAGCAGCTCGGGCGACAGGTTGACCGCTGAAGCTTTCTTT CASSSGDRLTAEAFF